This TCR beta chain comes out of a study of shared clonotypes between healthy human individuals. Free of recent acute infections or vaccinations, the donors were healthy HIV-negative adults. Deep-level assay runs were performed. Profiling relied on immunoSEQ multiplex PCR, and the TCRdb table lists in-frame clones only, not all of them. The sample lists about 560,000 clones, around 78% seen once, with about 12% in the top ten. Germline lookup yields CDR1 MNHEY and CDR2 SMNVEV (reference sequence). Trimming took off 6 bases at V and 0 bases at J, with 18 bases between the two ends. There are 16 residues in the CDR3. Overall study findings and caveats: The low donor count limited represented genetic and exposure-history diversity. In this cohort, only blood was sampled, and tissue repertoires likely differ.

To note about this clone: Its target is not known.

The sample consisted of PBMCs. The V gene is TRBV27, the J gene TRBJ2-7, with unresolved D. This clonotype was obtained from a woman in her thirties or forties in good health. Some clones in this sample may be carry-over from other donors' samples. The DNA of the CDR3 is TGTGCCAGCAGCTCCTCCTACAACACGATCTCCTACGAGCAGTACTTC. It specifies CASSSSYNTISYEQYF.